These 21 T cell receptor beta chains originate from one sample sequenced in a study of control samples from healthy donors and cancer patients. Here immunoSEQ multiplex PCR was the method, and the copy in TCRdb shows in-frame clones only, minus some. The repertoire has 45,000 to 60,000 clones, about four fifths of them found once; the top ten carry roughly a tenth. The specimen sequenced was blood. Receptor source: a man aged 65-85 years in good health.

V gene TRBV7-2 combines with J gene TRBJ1-5, with 7 bases aligning to TRBD1. With 5 bases clipped from V and 7 bases from J, the junction kept 11 bases outside the gene matches. The CDR3 runs 15 residues. Germline lookup yields CDR1 SGHTA and CDR2 FQGNSA. The CDR3 DNA follows: TGTGCCAGCAGCCCCCACCGGCAGGGGGGACAGCCCCAGCATTTT. Encoded protein: CASSPHRQGGQPQHF.

The chain recombines TRBV29-1 with TRBJ1-4, with no clear D. Trimming took off 7 bases at V and 4 bases at J, with 13 bases between the two ends. CDR1 and CDR2 (germline): SQVTM, ANQGSEA. CDR3 length: 13 residues. CDR3 amino acids: CSATAGFNEKLFF. DNA of the CDR3: TGCAGCGCCACCGCGGGGTTTAATGAAAAACTGTTTTTT.

This clone was found a few times. J is TRBJ2-5 and V is TRBV18, with no clear D. The CDR3 extends over 14 amino acids. The germline gives CDR1 KGHSH, CDR2 LQKENI. Trimming took 3 bases from V and 2 from J, leaving 10 bases between them. The CDR3 DNA follows: TGTGCCAGCTCACCCGTCGCAGAACAAGAGACCCAGTACTTC. This sequence encodes CASSPVAEQETQYF.

The J gene is TRBJ2-1, the V gene TRBV24-1; 8 bases fit TRBD1. The V segment lost 4 bases and the J segment 5 bases; nucleotides outside the gene matches: 3. Germline assignment: CDR1 KGHDR and CDR2 SFDVKD. The CDR3 is 14 amino acids. CDR3 coding DNA: TGTGCCACCAGTGACTCAGGGGGCCACAATGAGCAGTTCTTC. This translates into CATSDSGGHNEQFF.

This chain uses TRBV28 with TRBJ1-1; D gene ambiguous. This CDR3 contains 12 residues. V was shortened by 1 base and J by 2 bases, with 2 bases between the two germline ends. Per the germline V gene, CDR1 is MDHEN and CDR2 is SYDVKM. Here the CDR3 reads CASSLFNTEAFF. The DNA for the CDR3 is TGTGCCAGCAGTTTATTCAACACTGAAGCTTTCTTT.

V usage is TRBV15 and J usage is TRBJ2-6, with D possibly being TRBD2 (6 bases). With 1 base removed from V and 0 bases from J, the gap between germline ends came to 16 bases. CDR3 length: 19 residues. The germline V gene has CDR1 LNHNV and CDR2 YYDKDF (reference sequence). The CDR3 nucleotides are TGTGCCACCAGCAGAGTGGGACTCGGGGAGAGCTCTGGGGCCAACGTCCTGACTTTC. Translated: CATSRVGLGESSGANVLTF.

The chain uses TRBV6-5 and TRBJ2-5; maybe TRBD2 (6 bases). Germline values: CDR1 MNHEY, CDR2 SVGAGI. The CDR3 is made up of 16 amino acids. Trimming removed 2 bases from V and 4 bases from J, with 17 bases in between. Here the CDR3 reads CASSYGAPSVGETQYF. The CDR3 region has the DNA TGTGCCAGCAGTTACGGCGCGCCTAGCGTGGGAGAGACCCAGTACTTC.

The rearrangement links TRBV19 to TRBJ2-5; tentatively, D is TRBD2 (6 bases). Looked up from germline, CDR1 is LNHDA and CDR2 is SQIVND (reference sequence). V lost 3 bases and J lost 5, with 16 bases in between. There are 15 residues in the CDR3. The CDR3 coding sequence is TGTGCCAGTAGTATCGGGGACTTCGGGGATGAGACCCAGTACTTC. Encoded protein: CASSIGDFGDETQYF.

This sequence joins TRBV24-1 and TRBJ2-1; perhaps TRBD1 as D (6 bases). The V end was cut by 2 bases, the J end by 4 bases, with 14 bases between. In germline, CDR1 is KGHDR, CDR2 SFDVKD. The CDR3 length is 16 residues. DNA for the CDR3: TGTGCCACCAGTGATTCTTCAGGGGAGCGGTACAATGAGCAGTTCTTC. This codes for CATSDSSGERYNEQFF.

The rearrangement uses TRBV9 and TRBJ2-7; 9 nucleotides line up with TRBD1. Germline-derived CDR1 and CDR2 are SGDLS and YYNGEE. V trimming: 3 bases; J trimming: 4 bases; junction bases outside the gene matches: 8. The CDR3 spans 15 residues. DNA of the CDR3: TGTGCCAGCAGCGCAGAGATAGGACAGGGGTACGAGCAGTACTTC. This codes for CASSAEIGQGYEQYF.

This chain connects TRBV21-1 to TRBJ1-5. TRBV21-1 is tagged as a pseudogene. This CDR3 is built from 16 residues. The CDR3 DNA follows: TGTGCCAGCATCCCGTGGGGGTGTAGGTCCAATCAGCCCCAGCATTTT. Its protein product is CASIPWGCRSNQPQHF.

The rearrangement links TRBV11-2 to TRBJ2-5, with 8 positions matching TRBD1. Looked up from germline, CDR1 is SGHAT and CDR2 is FQNNGV. The length of the CDR3 is 15 residues. Losses at the gene ends were 3 bases for V and 7 bases for J; bases not matched to a gene: 10. CDR3 amino acids: CASSFRQGRPGTQYF. CDR3 nucleotide sequence: TGTGCCAGCAGCTTCCGACAGGGGCGGCCGGGGACCCAGTACTTC.

The J gene is TRBJ2-1, the V gene TRBV9; a possible D gene is TRBD2 (8 bases). Germline V lookup: CDR1 SGDLS, CDR2 YYNGEE. Trimming took off 0 bases at V and 9 bases at J, with 28 bases between the two ends. The CDR3 extends over 19 amino acids. CDR3 DNA sequence: TGTGCCAGCAGCGTAGCCCCTAGGTCCGACGGGAGGGGGCTGGGTGAGCAGTTCTTC. This translates into CASSVAPRSDGRGLGEQFF.

The chain is built from TRBV19 and TRBJ1-1; 7 bases fit TRBD1. The V gene end was trimmed by 6 bases and the J gene end by 2 bases; junction bases not matched to a gene: 9. This CDR3 spans 15 amino acids. Per germline, CDR1 LNHDA and CDR2 SQIVND (reference sequence). The CDR3 loop is CASRQTRDSNTEAFF. DNA of the CDR3: TGTGCCAGTAGACAAACCCGGGACAGTAACACTGAAGCTTTCTTT.

The genes are TRBV11-2 and TRBJ1-1; D gene uncertain. This CDR3 comprises 14 residues. Trimming removed 1 base at V and 5 bases at J, with 11 bases between. Germline V gives CDR1 SGHAT, CDR2 FQNNGV. In DNA, the CDR3 is TGTGCCAGCAGCTTAGCTGAAGGTTGGACTGAAGCTTTCTTT. It encodes CASSLAEGWTEAFF.

In nucleotides, the CDR3 is TGTGCCAGCAGCCGACGGATAGGGACAGGGGGCCACGGGCAGTACTTC. Protein: CASSRRIGTGGHGQYF. The rearrangement uses TRBV7-9 and TRBJ2-7; 12 bases map to TRBD1. CDR1 is SEHNR and CDR2 is FQNEAQ in the germline V gene (reference sequence). This CDR3 region has 16 residues. V dropped 5 bases and J dropped 9; count of bases not matched to a gene: 14.

CDR3 coding DNA: TGTGCCGCGACCTTAGCACCCGCCTCCTACGAGCAGTACTTC. Its protein is CAATLAPASYEQYF. V gene TRBV30 combines with J gene TRBJ2-7; the D is unclear. The CDR3 consists of 14 residues. V was pared by 8 bases and J by 0 bases, with 17 bases between. Germline CDR1 reads GTSNPN; CDR2 reads SVGIG (reference sequence).

The chain couples TRBV2 to TRBJ2-5; 9 nucleotides match TRBD1. CDR3 length equals 15 residues. The germline CDR1 and CDR2 sequences are SNHLY and FYNNEI. V shed 6 bases, J shed 4 bases, and the junction held 9 bases outside the gene matches. The CDR3 loop is CASSKGQGGSETQYF. The CDR3 DNA reads TGTGCCAGCAGCAAGGGACAGGGTGGGTCAGAGACCCAGTACTTC.

CDR3 DNA sequence: TGTGCCAGCAGCGGGACCGCCGGGGGCCAGTACTTC. Translating gives CASSGTAGGQYF. This rearrangement joins TRBV6-5 to TRBJ2-5, with D maybe TRBD2 (6 bases). CDR3 length equals 12 residues. From germline, CDR1 is MNHEY and CDR2 SVGAGI. V was clipped by 6 bases and J by 10 bases, with 15 bases between them.

The V and J genes are TRBV28 and TRBJ2-5, with 9 bases lining up with TRBD1. V lost 11 bases and J lost 1; bases outside the gene matches: 5. Germline V gene data show CDR1 as MDHEN and CDR2 as SYDVKM. This CDR3 has 13 amino acids. The CDR3 DNA reads TGTGCCGGATCGACAGGGGGCCAAGAGACCCAGTACTTC. This encodes CAGSTGGQETQYF.

The V gene is TRBV9, the J gene TRBJ1-1; no firm D call. The CDR3 runs 14 residues. Germline CDR1 reads SGDLS; CDR2 reads YYNGEE. Deletions cut 2 bases from V and 7 bases from J, with 15 bases between. The CDR3 sequence is CASSVMSEGGEAFF. As DNA, the CDR3 is TGTGCCAGCAGCGTCATGTCAGAGGGAGGTGAAGCTTTCTTT.